Shown below are 6 T cell receptor beta chains from a single sample sequenced in a study of cytomegalovirus exposure and HLA in healthy donors. Assay used: immunoSEQ multiplex PCR; TCRdb lists only in-frame clones, some missing. The sample has 190,000 or so clones, 65% to 85% seen once. The specimen sequenced was PBMCs. The source is a young woman in good health and CMV-seropositive.

J is TRBJ2-7 and V is TRBV7-6; 7 nucleotides align to TRBD2. The CDR3 runs 15 residues. Germline CDR1 reads SGHVS; CDR2 reads FNYEAQ. The J segment lost 0 bases and the V segment lost 5 bases, leaving 7 bases of the junction unmatched. For the CDR3, the DNA is TGTGCCAGCAGCCCCCTAGCGGTGTACTCCTACGAGCAGTACTTC. It translates to CASSPLAVYSYEQYF.

The chain has TRBV6-1 and TRBJ2-3; no clear D gene. The CDR3 sequence is 12 residues long. Germline loops: CDR1 MNHNS, CDR2 SASEGT. Trimming removed 3 bases from V and 5 bases from J, with 6 bases in between. CDR3: CASSDELDTQYF. CDR3 DNA: TGTGCCAGCAGTGATGAGCTAGATACGCAGTATTTT.

The gene calls are TRBV5-1 and TRBJ1-1, with 8 bases that match TRBD1. CDR1 and CDR2 from the germline V gene are SGHRS and YFSETQ. Unmatched junction bases numbered 5, after V lost 4 bases and J lost 0 bases. This CDR3 comprises 15 residues. The CDR3 DNA reads TGCGCCAGCAGCGCGGGGACAGGAATGAACACTGAAGCTTTCTTT. Translated, it gives CASSAGTGMNTEAFF.

The chain joins TRBV6-5 to TRBJ1-5; TRBD1 might be the D (5 bases). CDR1 and CDR2 from the germline V gene are MNHEY and SVGAGI. V was shortened by 6 bases and J by 0 bases, with 12 bases between the two germline ends. This CDR3 is built from 15 residues. The chain's CDR3 is CASRQRGNSNQPQHF. The DNA for the CDR3 is TGTGCCAGCAGACAGCGGGGGAATAGCAATCAGCCCCAGCATTTT.

This clone was counted between two and nine times. The V gene is TRBV19, the J gene TRBJ2-7; TRBD1 matches at 8 bases. The length of the CDR3 is 14 residues. The V segment lost 10 bases and the J segment 8 bases; nucleotides outside the gene matches: 16. Per the germline V gene, CDR1 is LNHDA and CDR2 is SQIVND (reference sequence). CDR3 sequence reads: CATATGQAARQQYF. The CDR3 DNA follows: TGTGCCACCGCAACGGGACAGGCGGCCCGGCAGCAGTACTTC.

J is TRBJ2-5 and V is TRBV9; 8 bases line up with TRBD2. The V gene's germline CDR1 is SGDLS and CDR2 YYNGEE. The CDR3 spans 15 residues. With V trimmed by 0 bases and J by 4 bases, 5 bases remained unmatched. The CDR3 DNA sequence: TGTGCCAGCAGCGTAGATGGACTAGCTGGAGAGACCCAGTACTTC. Its protein product is CASSVDGLAGETQYF.